This TCR beta chain stems from a study of T cells in Graves' hyperthyroidism and ophthalmopathy. Study-level background: Blood from the periphery was taken at initial diagnosis, before any treatment. General study findings and limits: Onset of ophthalmopathy came a median roughly 6 months after the model predicted it.

This CDR3 has 14 amino acids. CDR1 is MNHEY, CDR2 SMNVEV, per germline (reference sequence). V shed 7 bases, J shed 4 bases, and the junction held 6 bases outside the gene matches. This clonotype has a handful of counts. Its antigen is unidentified. TCR beta CDR3 sequences were amplified from RNA transcripts. HTBI primers drove first-round RT-PCR of the TCR CDR3. TCRdb used MiXCR to reprocess the multiplex PCR reads, holding one entry per CDR3 protein. The top ten hold 40% to 50% of the sample, which has 560,000 or so distinct CDR3 sequences, approximately 20% seen once. Sequencing used blood. V is TRBV27 and J is TRBJ2-3, with 9 nucleotides matching TRBD1. The sequence was collected from a man aged 35 to 55 with Graves' ophthalmopathy. The CDR3 coding sequence is TGTGCCAGCATCGCGGACAGGGGTTCAGATACGCAGTATTTT. Translation: CASIADRGSDTQYF.